The present T cell receptor (beta chain) was sequenced within a study of cytomegalovirus exposure and HLA in healthy donors. Points on this clone: Antigen specificity is unknown.

The CDR3 consists of 17 residues. V was shortened by 1 base and J by 4 bases, with 19 bases between the two germline ends. Germline V CDR1 and CDR2: PRHDT, FYEKMQ (reference sequence). Findings and caveats of the study: As a later analysis revealed, most CMV-associated TCR beta chains appeared HLA-restricted.

The primer mix had 60 Vbeta and 13 Jbeta primers. Clones were sequenced by immunoSEQ multiplex PCR, and TCRdb holds only the in-frame ones, with some missing. The data hold approximately 93,000 clones, with approximately 80% observed a single time. Sequenced input: PBMCs. The receptor comes from a woman in her thirties or forties in good health and CMV-seronegative. The gene calls are TRBV13 and TRBJ1-1; tentative D call: TRBD1 (6 bases). CDR3 nucleotide sequence: TGTGCCAGCAGCTTAGTTAGGGGGGGGCGCGCGGCCACTGAAGCTTTCTTT. Translated, it gives CASSLVRGGRAATEAFF. Full variable domain (remainder filled in from reference TRBV13 and TRBJ1-1): AAGVIQSPRHLIKEKRETATLKCYPIPRHDTVYWYQQGPGQDPQFLISFYEKMQSDKGSIPDRFSAQQFSDYHSELNMSSLELGDSALYFCASSLVRGGRAATEAFFGQGTRLTVV.